This entry lists 8 T cell receptor beta chains sequenced from one sample in a study of blood T cell repertoires in COVID-19. Method: immunoSEQ multiplex PCR; TCRdb's copy keeps in-frame clones and lacks some. The table has about 170,000 clones, more than 75% seen once. Source material: peripheral blood. Receptors were obtained from a man aged 50-59 years who had recovered from COVID-19.

CDR3 in amino acids: CASSRGPTGGESTEAFF. In DNA, the CDR3 is TGCGCCAGCAGCCGAGGCCCGACAGGGGGGGAGAGCACTGAAGCTTTCTTT. The genes are TRBV5-1 and TRBJ1-1; 9 positions match TRBD1. The CDR3 consists of 17 residues. The ends lost 4 bases at V and 4 bases at J; junction bases unmatched: 14. The germline CDR1 and CDR2 sequences are SGHRS and YFSETQ.

This rearrangement joins TRBV19 to TRBJ1-1, with TRBD1 matching 10 bases. CDR3 length equals 15 residues. The V gene's germline CDR1 is LNHDA and CDR2 SQIVND (reference sequence). The J segment lost 7 bases and the V segment lost 10 bases, leaving 15 bases of the junction unmatched. The CDR3 sequence: CANRDPGQGNGEAFF. In DNA form, the CDR3 reads TGTGCCAACCGTGACCCGGGACAGGGGAATGGTGAAGCTTTCTTT. The whole variable domain, remainder taken from reference TRBV19 and TRBJ1-1, is DGGITQSPKYLFRKEGQNVTLSCEQNLNHDAMYWYRQDPGQGLRLIYYSQIVNDFQKGDIAEGYSVSREKKESFPLTVTSAQKNPTAFYLCANRDPGQGNGEAFFGQGTRLTVV.

This clone turned up a few times. CDR3 amino acids: CASSRGENTGELFF. CDR3 DNA: TGTGCCAGCAGCAGGGGTGAGAACACCGGGGAGCTGTTTTTT. The chain links TRBV27 to TRBJ2-2; maybe TRBD1 (6 bases). This CDR3 comprises 14 residues. Trimming left V 6 bases short and J 1 base short, with 9 bases between. Germline V gives CDR1 MNHEY, CDR2 SMNVEV (reference sequence).

The sample holds a few counts of this clone. The rearrangement joins TRBV30 to TRBJ2-2, with TRBD1 identical over 7 bases. The V segment lost 5 bases and the J segment 1 base; nucleotides outside the gene matches: 7. The CDR3 consists of 15 residues. Germline V gives CDR1 GTSNPN, CDR2 SVGIG (reference sequence). The CDR3 DNA reads TGTGCCTGGGAAGGGACAGCCAAGAACACCGGGGAGCTGTTTTTT. Protein product: CAWEGTAKNTGELFF. The complete variable domain, with remaining parts taken from reference TRBV30 and TRBJ2-2, reads SQTIHQWPATLVQPVGSPLSLECTVEGTSNPNLYWYRQAAGRGLQLLFYSVGIGQISSEVPQNLSASRPQDRQFILSSKKLLLSDSGFYLCAWEGTAKNTGELFFGEGSRLTVL.

This clone was seen a handful of times. CDR3 sequence: CASSLIQGPSPLHF. CDR3 DNA: TGTGCCAGCAGCTTAATACAGGGTCCCTCGCCCCTCCACTTT. The genes are TRBV7-2 and TRBJ1-6; tentative D call: TRBD1 (6 bases). The CDR3 sequence is 14 residues long. Between the trimmed V and J ends, which lost 2 bases and 13 bases, there was a span of 15 bases. Per the germline V gene, CDR1 is SGHTA and CDR2 is FQGNSA.

The rearrangement joins TRBV9 to TRBJ2-7; 9 nucleotides align to TRBD1. The germline V gene encodes CDR1 SGDLS and CDR2 YYNGEE. J was trimmed by 5 bases and V by 7 bases; bases with no gene match: 7. The CDR3 extends over 13 amino acids. CDR3 in DNA: TGTGCCAGCGGGGGGACAGGGACCCACGAGCAGTACTTC. Its translation: CASGGTGTHEQYF.

The CDR3 sequence is CATSDNTGTGGQTQYF. The CDR3 bases are TGTGCCACCAGTGATAACACCGGGACAGGGGGACAGACCCAGTACTTC. The chain couples TRBV24-1 to TRBJ2-5, with 11 bases that match TRBD1. The CDR3 is made up of 16 amino acids. In germline, CDR1 is KGHDR, CDR2 SFDVKD. Trimming removed 3 bases from V and 6 bases from J; junction bases left unmatched: 8.

The gene calls are TRBV6-2 or TRBV6-3 and TRBJ2-7; D possibly corresponds to TRBD2 (6 bases). The germline CDR1 and CDR2 sequences are MNHEY and SVGEGT. V dropped 2 bases and J dropped 0 bases, with 17 bases sitting between them. The length of the CDR3 is 17 residues. The chain's CDR3 is CASSYGRRGGSSYEQYF. CDR3 nucleotide sequence: TGTGCCAGCAGTTACGGCAGGAGGGGAGGAAGCTCCTACGAGCAGTACTTC.